One T cell receptor beta chain is described in this entry. Its antigen remains unidentified. These data originate in a study of shared clonotypes between healthy human individuals. Naivety among CD8 cells was defined by CD45RO negativity and positive CCR7 selection, thereby excluding terminally differentiated effector memory CD45RA+ cells. Points from the study as a whole: Among donors, clonotype sharing was expected to be affected by sequencing depth.

Germline CDR1 and CDR2: MDHEN and SYDVKM. V was pared by 10 bases and J by 0 bases, with 10 bases of the junction left unmatched. This CDR3 is 18 amino acids long. Sequenced by immunoSEQ multiplex PCR; TCRdb stores in-frame clones only, minus some. The top ten hold around 1% of the sample, which has 1.5 million to 2.5 million clones, about 95% seen once. This sequence was found in a man in his late teens or twenties in good health. The sequencing sample was made of naive CD8+ T cells sorted from blood. V gene TRBV28 combines with J gene TRBJ2-1, with 15 bases aligning to TRBD2. CDR3 nucleotides: TGTGCCATCATGACCGGGACTAGCGGGGGGTTCTCCTACAATGAGCAGTTCTTC. Encoded protein: CAIMTGTSGGFSYNEQFF. The complete variable domain, with remaining parts taken from reference TRBV28 and TRBJ2-1, reads DVKVTQSSRYLVKRTGEKVFLECVQDMDHENMFWYRQDPGLGLRLIYFSYDVKMKEKGDIPEGYSVSREKKERFSLILESASTNQTSMYLCAIMTGTSGGFSYNEQFFGPGTRLTVL.